This T cell receptor (beta chain) was found in a study of CD8 T cells in Susac syndrome. V shed 6 bases and J shed 4 bases, with 15 bases lying between them. Germline V lookup: CDR1 MDHEN, CDR2 SYDVKM. This CDR3 contains 14 residues. Negative magnetic isolation gave CD8+ and CD4+ cells; FACS enriched CD8+ TEMRA. Random-hexamer reverse transcription was applied to 0.5 to 1 ug RNA. Amplification of TCR beta CDR3 across 54 Vbeta and 13 Jbeta was performed with immunoSEQ multiplex PCR. TCRdb processed the immunoSEQ multiplex PCR reads anew with MiXCR; each CDR3 protein has one entry. This table has around 45,000 distinct CDR3 sequences, under 95% appearing once.

This rearrangement joins TRBV28 to TRBJ2-5; D is perhaps TRBD1 (6 bases). The sequence derives from a human donor in good health. The specimen sequenced was CD8+ T cells from PBMCs. The CDR3 region has the DNA TGTGCCAGCAGCTTCCGGGGCAGGGGAGAGACCCAGTACTTC. This gives the protein CASSFRGRGETQYF.